What follows is one TCR beta chain and its context. This clonotype has more than one count but fewer than ten. Its antigen is not yet known. The input lacks base qualities; no much larger clone sits a single base away. These data come from a study of T cell repertoires in cytomegalovirus infection (dated by TCRdb to the late 2010s). Regarding the study in general: The peptide stimulations were aimed at well-studied HLA-B-restricted epitopes as well as recently identified HLA-C-restricted CMV epitopes, whose presentation resists viral immunomodulation. Donor HLA type was relevant to the analysis, as public TCR beta signatures indicated carriage of CMV infection together with the matching HLA type. Broad study findings and their caveats: Cumulative frequency of public TCR beta family members discriminated carriers of CMV infection plus the relevant HLA type in this cohort and an independent roughly 330-donor cohort. The ex vivo response was dominated by HLA-C-restricted CMV-specific TCR beta clonotypes, and the single most frequent clonotype in two of eight donors was supplied by these HLA-C-restricted clonotypes.

The label giving this sample's treatment or condition can be read as: in vitro stimulation with specific CMV peptide epitopes to enrich CMV-specific T cells. V lost 7 bases and J lost 0 bases; the stretch between them is 16 bases long. The cysteine opens and the phenylalanine closes a CDR3 of 15 amino acids. The retained sequence is limited to the CDR3, 45 bases, with the frame set at the first base. TCRdb shows the sequencer as Illumina HiSeq 1500. In TCRdb, the public reads were trimmed at Q25 with fastp and aligned with MiXCR, with productive beta chains retained. Here each entry gathers all rows of one CDR3 protein and keeps the most common genes and DNA. The sample contains a few hundred thousand distinct CDR3 sequences, just under 25% of them found a single time. Of the sample, approximately 12% falls within the top ten clones.

The chain couples TRBV12-3 or TRBV12-4 to TRBJ2-7; the D gene lacks a confident call. The receptor comes from a human donor in good health (CMV status not recorded). Some clones in this sample may be carry-over from other donors' samples. The sequencing here drew on cultured PBMCs, taken from culture after CMV antigen stimulation. The CDR3 amino acid sequence is: CASTLDPLLSYEQYF. The sequenced DNA: TGTGCCAGCACCCTCGACCCACTCCTCTCCTACGAGCAGTACTTC.